The source of this T cell receptor beta chain is a study of blood T cell repertoires in COVID-19. As for the study in general: Samples representing acute and convalescent COVID-19 were sourced from the United States, Italy and Spain. From T cells, B-cell-depleted T cells, or PBMCs came the material, which was cDNA or gDNA.

Original processing notes: By means of reference gene primer amplification, nucleated cell counts were estimated. Assay used: immunoSEQ multiplex PCR; TCRdb lists only in-frame clones, some missing. That table supplies the V and J calls and clone size; D and trimming were determined from the DNA. Altogether under 400,000 clones are present, around 87% being singletons, with the ten largest covering around 6.3%. This clone has just a few counts. CDR1 SGDLS and CDR2 YYNGEE come from the germline V gene. Trimming stripped 1 base from V and 9 bases from J, with 23 bases between. The CDR3 is made up of 17 amino acids.

Sample: peripheral blood. The chain combines TRBV9 with TRBJ2-1; TRBD2 might be the D (5 bases). This TCR derives from a man between 18 and 35 years old with active or convalescent COVID-19. The CDR3, as DNA: TGTGCCAGCAGCGTATTGGGGAGTGCAACATACACGGGTGAGCAGTTCTTC. Translation gives CASSVLGSATYTGEQFF.